The T cell receptor (beta chain) described here comes from a study of spatial heterogeneity in lung cancer. Looking at the study overall: Follow-up PBMC specimens underwent sequencing when available; their median timing was about 2 years after resection. Points from the study as a whole: Ubiquitous expanded tumor TCRs were observed in blood more at resection than follow-up.

CDR1 and CDR2 from the germline V gene are SGHVS and FQNEAQ. J lost 1 base, V lost 5 bases, and 6 bases had no gene match. The CDR3 loop spans 16 amino acids. In its sample, this clonotype is medium-sized. The antigen is undetermined. TCRdb analysed the 5' RACE reads with MiXCR anew, one entry per CDR3 protein. The sample comprises roughly 120,000 distinct CDR3 sequences, about 12% of which are singletons, and 16% rests with the top ten. Specified time point: blood at routine non-recurrence follow-up after resection. Tumor, nontumor lung or frozen PBMC supplied whole RNA that was sequenced unsorted. This chain joins TRBV7-8 and TRBJ1-1; 11 bases map to TRBD1. This TCR derives from a male donor with early-stage non-small cell lung cancer. This sample comprised PBMCs, obtained at follow-up. The CDR3 sequence: CASSPRDRGSNTEAFF. The CDR3 coding sequence is TGTGCCAGCAGCCCGCGGGACAGGGGGTCGAACACTGAAGCTTTCTTT.